The T cell receptor beta chain under discussion was sequenced for a study of OX40 agonist ivuxolimab in advanced cancers. Study background: From roughly 20 to 85 years was the age range, with a mean of about 54 years, and over 80% were male.

The CDR3 runs 17 residues. Germline CDR1 is MGHRA and CDR2 is YSYEKL. The V and J ends lost 7 bases and 2 bases, in that order; junction bases with no gene match: 13. Only in-frame clones appear in the TCRdb table, and some are missing; sequencing was by immunoSEQ multiplex PCR. The sample has tens of thousands of clones; approximately 90% are singletons. The sequences come from CD4+ or CD8+ T cells sorted from blood, collected in a trial of the OX40 agonist ivuxolimab. The sequence was collected from an adult with an advanced solid tumor such as melanoma, head and neck, liver or kidney cancer. V and J are TRBV4-1 and TRBJ2-3; 9 bases are shared with TRBD2. The CDR3 is CASTSRRAGGITDTQYF. The CDR3 coding sequence is TGCGCCAGCACCAGCCGTCGGGCGGGAGGGATCACAGATACGCAGTATTTT.